This T cell receptor (beta chain) emerged from a study of OX40 agonist ivuxolimab in advanced cancers. Study details: An agonistic human IgG2 monoclonal antibody against OX40 (CD134) was given.

The repertoire was sequenced with immunoSEQ multiplex PCR; TCRdb's copy has only in-frame clones and lacks some. The sample records some 70,000 clones, approximately 80% being singletons. Germline V gives CDR1 MNHNS, CDR2 SASEGT. This CDR3 region has 16 residues. V lost 0 bases and J lost 7; bases outside the gene matches: 9. As regards this clone: The target antigen is unknown.

General study points: Partly responding patients at 0.1-3.0 mg/kg showed some of the smallest clonal expansion. CD8+ T cells showed, on average, more clonal expansion than CD4+ cells.

Autoimmune disease history or systemic immunosuppression disqualified patients. Sequenced material: CD4+ or CD8+ T cells sorted from blood, taken in a trial of the OX40 agonist ivuxolimab. V and J are TRBV6-1 and TRBJ2-7; 10 bases fit TRBD1. The sequence was collected from an adult with an advanced solid tumor such as melanoma, head and neck, liver or kidney cancer. The CDR3 DNA sequence: TGTGCCAGCAGTGAAGCCGACAGGGGGCACCCGAGGGAGCAGTACTTC. Residues: CASSEADRGHPREQYF.